This T cell receptor beta chain was retrieved from a study of PD-L1 blockade in urothelial cancer. Profiling relied on immunoSEQ multiplex PCR, and the TCRdb table lists in-frame clones only, not all of them. The data hold just over 20,000 clones, with 88% observed a single time. The CDR3 length is 12 residues. Trimming took 7 bases from V and 1 from J, leaving 7 bases between them. Germline V CDR1 and CDR2: MNHNS, SASEGT. This chain uses TRBV6-1 with TRBJ1-1; tentatively, D is TRBD1 (6 bases). The clonotype originates from a man aged 45 to 65 with urothelial cancer. The input for sequencing was PBMCs, taken around atezolizumab (anti-PD-L1) treatment. CDR3 sequence: CASIQGNTEAFF. The CDR3 DNA reads as TGTGCCAGCATACAGGGGAACACTGAAGCTTTCTTT.